Listed below are T cell receptor beta chains from one sample, sequenced in a study of OX40 agonist ivuxolimab in advanced cancers. Data came from immunoSEQ multiplex PCR; TCRdb stores just in-frame clones and leaves some out. The table shows around 65,000 clones, with around 90% occurring only once. The material was CD4+ or CD8+ T cells sorted from blood, obtained in a trial of the OX40 agonist ivuxolimab. These receptors came from an adult with an advanced solid tumor such as melanoma, head and neck, liver or kidney cancer. Both conserved end residues are part of each CDR3. D genes are given only for firm matches. A row's size may be missing; if present it is once, few, many or a size class.

abundance: NA
d_gene: NA
len: 11
j_gene: TRBJ1-2
v_gene: TRBV29-1
CDR3nt: TGCAGCGTTGATGGGATAGGAGGCTACACCTTC
CDR3aa: CSVDGIGGYTF

abundance: few
d_gene: NA
len: 14
j_gene: TRBJ1-2
v_gene: TRBV18
CDR3nt: TGTGCCAGCTCACCAGGCGCACAGGAGTATGGCTACACCTTC
CDR3aa: CASSPGAQEYGYTF

abundance: NA
d_gene: NA
len: 17
j_gene: TRBJ1-6
v_gene: TRBV2
CDR3nt: TGTGCCAGCAGTGAGAGGCAGCTAGACTCCTATAATTCACCCCTCCACTTT
CDR3aa: CASSERQLDSYNSPLHF

abundance: few
d_gene: TRBD1
len: 16
j_gene: TRBJ2-1
v_gene: TRBV7-9
CDR3nt: TGTGCCAGCAGCTTAGTACAAGGACAGGGTTCGAATGAGCAGTTCTTC
CDR3aa: CASSLVQGQGSNEQFF

abundance: once
d_gene: NA
len: 13
j_gene: TRBJ2-1
v_gene: TRBV5-1
CDR3nt: TGCGCCAGCAGCTGGTCCTTGAACAATGAGCAGTTCTTC
CDR3aa: CASSWSLNNEQFF

abundance: NA
d_gene: NA
len: 16
j_gene: TRBJ2-1
v_gene: TRBV6-5
CDR3nt: TGTGCCAGCAGTTACTCCGGCGGGTCAACTTACAATGAGCAGTTCTTC
CDR3aa: CASSYSGGSTYNEQFF

abundance: once
d_gene: NA
len: 14
j_gene: TRBJ2-1
v_gene: TRBV28
CDR3nt: TGTGCCAGCAGAAAGGCGGAAATGTACAATGAGCAGTTCTTC
CDR3aa: CASRKAEMYNEQFF

abundance: NA
d_gene: TRBD1
len: 14
j_gene: TRBJ2-2
v_gene: TRBV19
CDR3nt: TGTGCCAGTCTACGGACAGGGTACACCGGGGAGCTGTTTTTT
CDR3aa: CASLRTGYTGELFF

abundance: NA
d_gene: NA
len: 14
j_gene: TRBJ1-4
v_gene: TRBV18
CDR3nt: TGTGCCAGCTCACCACCGGTCGGGGTAGAAAAACTGTTTTTT
CDR3aa: CASSPPVGVEKLFF

abundance: NA
d_gene: TRBD2
len: 13
j_gene: TRBJ2-7
v_gene: TRBV28
CDR3nt: TGTGCCAGCAGAACTAGCGTCTCCTACGAGCAGTACTTC
CDR3aa: CASRTSVSYEQYF

abundance: NA
d_gene: NA
len: 16
j_gene: TRBJ2-7
v_gene: TRBV5-5
CDR3nt: TGTGCCAGCAGCCCTGGCGGCGGGACCCCCTTCTACGAGCAGTACTTC
CDR3aa: CASSPGGGTPFYEQYF

abundance: NA
d_gene: NA
len: 12
j_gene: TRBJ1-2
v_gene: TRBV28
CDR3nt: TGTGCCAGCAGTTTGGATGAGCGGGGCTACACCTTC
CDR3aa: CASSLDERGYTF

abundance: NA
d_gene: NA
len: 14
j_gene: TRBJ1-2
v_gene: TRBV11-2
CDR3nt: TGTGCCAGCAGGGGAAACCAGTTTAACTATGGCTACACCTTC
CDR3aa: CASRGNQFNYGYTF

abundance: NA
d_gene: TRBD1
len: 16
j_gene: TRBJ1-6
v_gene: TRBV19
CDR3nt: TGTGCCAGTAGTATCCAGTACACTCCCGGGACAGTGTATCGCCACTTT
CDR3aa: CASSIQYTPGTVYRHF

abundance: NA
d_gene: TRBD1
len: 16
j_gene: TRBJ2-5
v_gene: TRBV4-1
CDR3nt: TGCGCCAGCAGCCCTTCAGGACAGGGTGTGGCAGAGACCCAGTACTTC
CDR3aa: CASSPSGQGVAETQYF

abundance: NA
d_gene: TRBD1
len: 18
j_gene: TRBJ2-5
v_gene: TRBV7-2
CDR3nt: TGTGCCAGCAGCCCAACTTACAGTAGGGGGCTCCCGCAAGAGACCCAGTACTTC
CDR3aa: CASSPTYSRGLPQETQYF

abundance: NA
d_gene: NA
len: 11
j_gene: TRBJ2-7
v_gene: TRBV19
CDR3nt: TGTGCCAGTAGTAACATTTACGAGCAGTACTTC
CDR3aa: CASSNIYEQYF

abundance: NA
d_gene: NA
len: 14
j_gene: TRBJ2-2
v_gene: TRBV6-5
CDR3nt: TGTGCCAGCAGTTATTTATTTGCTAGCGGGGAGCTGTTTTTT
CDR3aa: CASSYLFASGELFF

abundance: NA
d_gene: TRBD1
len: 15
j_gene: TRBJ1-5
v_gene: TRBV9
CDR3nt: TGTGCCAGCAGCGTCCCAGGACAGGGCGCTCAGCCCCAGCATTTT
CDR3aa: CASSVPGQGAQPQHF

abundance: once
d_gene: TRBD2
len: 15
j_gene: TRBJ2-3
v_gene: TRBV5-1
CDR3nt: TGCGCCAGCAGCTATCCTAGCGGGGCCACAGATACGCAGTATTTT
CDR3aa: CASSYPSGATDTQYF

abundance: once
d_gene: NA
len: 14
j_gene: TRBJ1-1
v_gene: TRBV6-6
CDR3nt: TGTGCCAGCAGTTCTCCGGGCCGAGGGGCTGAAGCTTTCTTT
CDR3aa: CASSSPGRGAEAFF

abundance: NA
d_gene: NA
len: 13
j_gene: TRBJ2-7
v_gene: TRBV29-1
CDR3nt: TGCAGCGTTGAAGAACTCCGGGGTGGCGAGCAGTACTTC
CDR3aa: CSVEELRGGEQYF

abundance: NA
d_gene: NA
len: 12
j_gene: TRBJ2-7
v_gene: TRBV28
CDR3nt: TGTGCCAGCAGTTCACCCGCCTACGAGCAGTACTTC
CDR3aa: CASSSPAYEQYF

abundance: NA
d_gene: NA
len: 18
j_gene: TRBJ1-4
v_gene: TRBV28
CDR3nt: TGTGCCAGCAGTTTTGGAACGAGGGGTCTCTCAACTAATGAAAAACTGTTTTTT
CDR3aa: CASSFGTRGLSTNEKLFF

abundance: once
d_gene: TRBD1
len: 19
j_gene: TRBJ1-1
v_gene: TRBV4-2
CDR3nt: TGTGCCAGCAGCCGAATCGGGGCTGGACAGGGGGCATCAGGTACTGAAGCTTTCTTT
CDR3aa: CASSRIGAGQGASGTEAFF

abundance: NA
d_gene: TRBD1
len: 13
j_gene: TRBJ1-1
v_gene: TRBV19
CDR3nt: TGTGCCAGTAGCGACCCGGGACAGGCTCGAGCTTTCTTT
CDR3aa: CASSDPGQARAFF

abundance: NA
d_gene: TRBD1
len: 16
j_gene: TRBJ2-1
v_gene: TRBV7-2
CDR3nt: TGTGCCAGCAGCTCCTCCGGGACAGGGTATTACAATGAGCAGTTCTTC
CDR3aa: CASSSSGTGYYNEQFF

abundance: NA
d_gene: NA
len: 16
j_gene: TRBJ1-1
v_gene: TRBV5-6
CDR3nt: TGTGCCAGCAGCTTGGAAATTGGGCAGTTGAACACTGAAGCTTTCTTT
CDR3aa: CASSLEIGQLNTEAFF

abundance: NA
d_gene: TRBD1
len: 14
j_gene: TRBJ1-5
v_gene: TRBV6-1
CDR3nt: TGTGCCAGCAGCACGGACAGGGGGAATCAGCCCCAGCATTTT
CDR3aa: CASSTDRGNQPQHF

abundance: NA
d_gene: NA
len: 13
j_gene: TRBJ2-1
v_gene: TRBV19
CDR3nt: TGTGCCAGTAGTATCGGTACCTACAATGAGCAGTTCTTC
CDR3aa: CASSIGTYNEQFF

abundance: NA
d_gene: NA
len: 15
j_gene: TRBJ1-4
v_gene: TRBV19
CDR3nt: TGTGCCAGTAGTACCGTGGCAGGAGATAATGAAAAACTGTTTTTT
CDR3aa: CASSTVAGDNEKLFF

abundance: NA
d_gene: NA
len: 14
j_gene: TRBJ1-2
v_gene: TRBV7-2
CDR3nt: TGTGCCAGCAGCGAAGAGTCGCAATTCTATGGCTACACCTTC
CDR3aa: CASSEESQFYGYTF

abundance: NA
d_gene: TRBD1
len: 15
j_gene: TRBJ1-3
v_gene: TRBV6-5
CDR3nt: TGTGCCAGCAGTTACTTGCGGACAGGGTTAACCACCATATATTTT
CDR3aa: CASSYLRTGLTTIYF

abundance: NA
d_gene: TRBD1
len: 14
j_gene: TRBJ1-5
v_gene: TRBV19
CDR3nt: TGTGCCAGTAGTGTGACAGGGATCAGTCAGCCCCAGCATTTT
CDR3aa: CASSVTGISQPQHF